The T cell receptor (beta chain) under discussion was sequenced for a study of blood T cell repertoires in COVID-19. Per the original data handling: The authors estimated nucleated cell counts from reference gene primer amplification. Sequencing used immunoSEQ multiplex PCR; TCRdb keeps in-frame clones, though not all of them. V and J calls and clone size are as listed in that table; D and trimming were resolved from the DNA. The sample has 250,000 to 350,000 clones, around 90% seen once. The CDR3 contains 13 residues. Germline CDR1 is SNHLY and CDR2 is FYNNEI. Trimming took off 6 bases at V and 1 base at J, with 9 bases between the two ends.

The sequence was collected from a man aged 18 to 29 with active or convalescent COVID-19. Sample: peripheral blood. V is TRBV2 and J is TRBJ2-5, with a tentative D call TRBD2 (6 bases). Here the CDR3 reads CASRGDFQETQYF. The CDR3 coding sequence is TGTGCCAGCAGAGGGGACTTCCAAGAGACCCAGTACTTC.